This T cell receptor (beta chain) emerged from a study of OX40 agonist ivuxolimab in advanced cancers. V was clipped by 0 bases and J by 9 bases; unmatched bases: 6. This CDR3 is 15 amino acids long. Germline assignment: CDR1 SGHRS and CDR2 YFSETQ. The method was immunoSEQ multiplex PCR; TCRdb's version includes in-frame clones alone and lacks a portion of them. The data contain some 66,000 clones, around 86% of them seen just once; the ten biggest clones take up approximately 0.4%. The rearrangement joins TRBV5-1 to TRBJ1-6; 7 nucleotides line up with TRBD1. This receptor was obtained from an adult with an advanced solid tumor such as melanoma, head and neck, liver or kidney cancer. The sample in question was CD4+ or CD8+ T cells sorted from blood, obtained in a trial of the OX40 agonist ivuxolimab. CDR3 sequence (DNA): TGCGCCAGCAGCTTGGAGGTCAGGGGGTTTTCACCCCTCCACTTT. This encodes CASSLEVRGFSPLHF.